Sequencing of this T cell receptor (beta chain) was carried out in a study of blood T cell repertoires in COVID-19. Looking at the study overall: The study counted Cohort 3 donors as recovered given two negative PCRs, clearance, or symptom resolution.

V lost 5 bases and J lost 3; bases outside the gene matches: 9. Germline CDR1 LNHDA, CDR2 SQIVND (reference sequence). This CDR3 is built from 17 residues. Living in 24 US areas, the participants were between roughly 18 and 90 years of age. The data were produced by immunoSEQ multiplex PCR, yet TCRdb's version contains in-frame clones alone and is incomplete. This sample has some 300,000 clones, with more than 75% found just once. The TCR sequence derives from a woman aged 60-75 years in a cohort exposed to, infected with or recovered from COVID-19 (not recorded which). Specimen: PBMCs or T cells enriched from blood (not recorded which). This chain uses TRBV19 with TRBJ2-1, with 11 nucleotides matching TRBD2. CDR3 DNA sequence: TGTGCCAGTAGTTCCTTTCTAGCGGGAGGAAACTACAATGAGCAGTTCTTC. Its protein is CASSSFLAGGNYNEQFF.